This passage covers 23 T cell receptor beta chains from one sample sequenced in a study of lymphopenia after photon versus proton radiotherapy. Assay used: immunoSEQ multiplex PCR; TCRdb lists only in-frame clones, some missing. In the table there are 39,000 or so clones, roughly 90% of which are singletons. This material consisted of peripheral blood, taken from a patient treated with photon-based radiotherapy. Source of these receptors: a man between 60 and 75 years old with cholangiocarcinoma.

This rearrangement joins TRBV27 to TRBJ1-2; a weak D match, TRBD1 (6 bases). Germline V lookup: CDR1 MNHEY, CDR2 SMNVEV (reference sequence). This CDR3 spans 15 amino acids. V was clipped by 5 bases and J by 8 bases, with 21 bases between them. For the CDR3, the DNA is TGTGCCAGCAGTCCGTATGGGGACATCTATGAGGGCTACACCTTC. This translates into CASSPYGDIYEGYTF.

This chain connects TRBV5-4 to TRBJ1-2; D gene ambiguous. The CDR3 spans 15 residues. Germline CDR1 is SGHNT and CDR2 is YYREEE (reference sequence). V was shortened by 2 bases and J by 6 bases, with 17 bases between the two germline ends. CDR3 DNA: TGTGCCAGCAGCTTCCCCTCGACGAGAAGTGATGGCTACACCTTC. Translating gives CASSFPSTRSDGYTF.

The V gene is TRBV6-6, the J gene TRBJ2-2, with TRBD1 identical over 9 bases. This CDR3 comprises 16 residues. CDR1 is MNHNY, CDR2 SVGAGI, per germline (reference sequence). The ends lost 2 bases at V and 3 bases at J; junction bases unmatched: 4. The chain's CDR3 is CASSYRGQGYTGELFF. CDR3 in DNA: TGTGCCAGCAGTTACAGGGGACAGGGCTACACCGGGGAGCTGTTTTTT.

The J gene is TRBJ2-2, the V gene TRBV7-2, with 10 bases fitting TRBD1. Germline V gives CDR1 SGHTA, CDR2 FQGNSA. Germline trimming cut 3 bases from V and 6 bases from J; bases unmatched to any gene: 4. The CDR3 has 15 amino acids. CDR3 DNA sequence: TGTGCCAGCAGCTTCGGGACAGGGGTGGCCGGGGAGCTGTTTTTT. Its translation is CASSFGTGVAGELFF.

The chain has TRBV7-3 and TRBJ2-3; D unresolved. The CDR3 consists of 13 residues. Germline CDR1 reads SGHTA; CDR2 reads FQGTGA. With 2 bases removed from V and 5 bases from J, the gap between germline ends came to 8 bases. The DNA for the CDR3 is TGTGCCAGCAGCTTAGATCTGGGAGATACGCAGTATTTT. This sequence encodes CASSLDLGDTQYF.

V is TRBV27 and J is TRBJ2-1; the match to TRBD1 covers 12 bases. The CDR3 contains 16 residues. The junction had 5 bases not matched to a gene; V was cut back by 4 bases and J by 4 bases. The germline CDR1 and CDR2 sequences are MNHEY and SMNVEV (reference sequence). As DNA, the CDR3 is TGTGCCAGCAGTTCTCGGGACAGGGGGCAATACAATGAGCAGTTCTTC. Protein sequence: CASSSRDRGQYNEQFF.

The V call is TRBV19, the J call TRBJ2-1, with D perhaps TRBD1 (6 bases). Germline CDR1 reads LNHDA; CDR2 reads SQIVND (reference sequence). The CDR3 has 17 amino acids. The V gene lost 5 bases and the J gene lost 0 bases, with 17 bases spanning the gap. The CDR3 reads CASSLNRDMSSYNEQFF. The DNA for the CDR3 is TGTGCCAGTAGTCTGAACCGGGACATGAGCTCCTACAATGAGCAGTTCTTC.

This chain connects TRBV5-1 to TRBJ2-1; tentatively, D is TRBD1 (5 bases). This CDR3 contains 13 residues. Trimming left V 0 bases short and J 8 bases short, with 9 bases between. Looked up from germline, CDR1 is SGHRS and CDR2 is YFSETQ. CDR3 region: CASSLADSDEQFF. CDR3 coding DNA: TGCGCCAGCAGCTTGGCCGACAGCGATGAGCAGTTCTTC.

J is TRBJ2-1 and V is TRBV4-1, with unresolved D. The CDR3 is 14 residues long. The germline V gene encodes CDR1 MGHRA and CDR2 YSYEKL. V was cut by 0 bases and J by 2 bases, with 5 bases left in between. CDR3 loop: CASSQDLAYNEQFF. The CDR3 DNA reads as TGCGCCAGCAGCCAAGATCTTGCCTACAATGAGCAGTTCTTC.

The chain uses TRBV10-3 and TRBJ1-1; maybe TRBD1 (5 bases). V dropped 3 bases and J dropped 3 bases, with 17 bases sitting between them. Germline CDR1 ENHRY, CDR2 SYGVKD. The CDR3 is 16 residues long. The CDR3: CAISEDFQGGYTEAFF. DNA of the CDR3: TGTGCCATCAGTGAAGACTTCCAGGGAGGATACACTGAAGCTTTCTTT.

The chain carries TRBV6-5 and TRBJ2-3, with 8 bases aligning to TRBD2. The V and J ends lost 3 bases and 1 base, in that order; junction bases with no gene match: 3. The CDR3 consists of 15 residues. The germline gives CDR1 MNHEY, CDR2 SVGAGI. The CDR3 region has the DNA TGTGCCAGCAGTTATCAGGGACTAGGCACAGATACGCAGTATTTT. Encoded protein: CASSYQGLGTDTQYF.

The V and J genes are TRBV27 and TRBJ1-5, with D unclear. The CDR3 totals 15 residues. The ends were cut back, 5 bases at V and 7 bases at J, with 18 bases in the middle. The germline V gene has CDR1 MNHEY and CDR2 SMNVEV (reference sequence). In nucleotides, the CDR3 is TGTGCCAGCAGTCCAGCGGGTTACGGTCGGCAGCCCCAGCATTTT. It yields the protein CASSPAGYGRQPQHF.

CDR3 bases: TGTGCCAGCAGCTCGGGACTCTCGGCGCAGTATTTT. Encoded protein: CASSSGLSAQYF. This chain joins TRBV11-3 and TRBJ2-3, with a weak D call TRBD2 (6 bases). Germline V gives CDR1 SGHNT, CDR2 YENEEA. Between the trimmed V and J ends, which lost 4 bases and 10 bases, there was a span of 12 bases. The CDR3 runs 12 residues.

The rearrangement joins TRBV5-1 to TRBJ2-5; 8 nucleotides align to TRBD1. V lost 4 bases, J lost 0 bases, and 2 bases stayed unmatched. The germline gives CDR1 SGHRS, CDR2 YFSETQ. The CDR3 runs 14 residues. Here the CDR3 DNA reads TGCGCCAGCAGCGTACAGGGGGACCAAGAGACCCAGTACTTC. Translation gives CASSVQGDQETQYF.

This chain links TRBV27 with TRBJ1-5, with D hard to call. V was clipped by 1 base and J by 5 bases, with 6 bases between them. The germline CDR1 and CDR2 sequences are MNHEY and SMNVEV (reference sequence). The CDR3 totals 13 residues. The CDR3 nucleotides are TGTGCCAGCAGTTTATATGGAGATCAGCCCCAGCATTTT. Protein: CASSLYGDQPQHF.

There are a few counts of this clone. This chain joins TRBV18 and TRBJ2-7; 7 bases are a match to TRBD2. Germline V lookup: CDR1 KGHSH, CDR2 LQKENI. This CDR3 spans 14 amino acids. V lost 2 bases to trimming and J lost 2 bases; unmatched junction nucleotides: 3. CDR3 region: CASSPSGIPYEQYF. As DNA, the CDR3 is TGTGCCAGCTCACCAAGCGGGATACCCTACGAGCAGTACTTC.

This clone was observed once. J is TRBJ2-2 and V is TRBV9; D unclear. This CDR3 is built from 15 residues. Between the trimmed V and J ends, which lost 0 bases and 1 base, there was a span of 7 bases. Germline CDR1 and CDR2: SGDLS and YYNGEE. CDR3 amino acids: CASSVAAQNTGELFF. DNA of the CDR3: TGTGCCAGCAGCGTAGCAGCGCAGAACACCGGGGAGCTGTTTTTT.

The chain couples TRBV7-2 to TRBJ1-1; no reliable D call. Germline CDR1 is SGHTA and CDR2 is FQGNSA. The CDR3 is 14 amino acids. V dropped 5 bases and J dropped 0 bases, with 10 bases sitting between them. This CDR3 reads CASSTPYLNTEAFF. DNA of the CDR3: TGTGCCAGCAGCACCCCGTATTTGAACACTGAAGCTTTCTTT.

A single count supports this clone. The chain employs TRBV6-6 and TRBJ1-3; unclear D gene. In germline, CDR1 is MNHNY, CDR2 SVGAGI (reference sequence). The CDR3 has 14 amino acids. Between the trimmed V and J ends, which lost 9 bases and 1 base, there was a span of 13 bases. CDR3: CASLSGVSGNTIYF. The CDR3 coding sequence is TGTGCCAGTCTTTCGGGAGTGTCTGGAAACACCATATATTTT.

The chain is built from TRBV7-3 and TRBJ2-7; D is undetermined. CDR3 size: 13 residues. From germline, CDR1 is SGHTA and CDR2 FQGTGA. V dropped 0 bases and J dropped 6 bases, with 9 bases sitting between them. The CDR3 protein is CASSLTTGVEQYF. DNA for the CDR3: TGTGCCAGCAGCTTAACGACTGGGGTCGAGCAGTACTTC.

The chain uses TRBV11-2 and TRBJ2-7; D is perhaps TRBD2 (5 bases). The CDR3 runs to 17 residues. Germline CDR1 reads SGHAT; CDR2 reads FQNNGV. Trimming removed 5 bases from V and 1 base from J, with 21 bases in between. The CDR3: CASSPRRTDFTSYEQYF. DNA for the CDR3: TGTGCCAGCAGCCCACGACGGACTGACTTCACTTCCTACGAGCAGTACTTC.

This rearrangement joins TRBV28 to TRBJ2-5, with D unresolved. The germline V gene has CDR1 MDHEN and CDR2 SYDVKM. The ends were cut back, 5 bases at V and 5 bases at J, with 6 bases in the middle. This CDR3 comprises 11 residues. The CDR3 DNA reads as TGTGCCAGCAGTGTTCAGGAGACCCAGTACTTC. Residues: CASSVQETQYF.

The rearrangement links TRBV4-1 to TRBJ2-7; TRBD1 matches at 10 bases. The CDR3 consists of 18 residues. V lost 4 bases and J lost 6; bases outside the gene matches: 18. Germline V gives CDR1 MGHRA, CDR2 YSYEKL. The CDR3 region is CASSLIPGQGFFTREQYF. The CDR3 nucleotides read TGCGCCAGCAGCCTTATTCCGGGACAGGGGTTTTTTACCCGCGAGCAGTACTTC.